Listed below are T cell receptor beta chains from one sample, sequenced in a study of cytomegalovirus exposure and HLA in healthy donors. Sequenced by immunoSEQ multiplex PCR; TCRdb stores in-frame clones only, minus some. The sample has about 160,000 clones, more than 65% seen once; the top ten hold 6.4%. Sequenced material: PBMCs. The receptors were gathered from a man in his fifties in good health and CMV-seropositive. Each CDR3 is given with its conserved first and last residue. D genes are given only for firm matches. Clone size appears in some rows only: once, few, many, or a class for an expanded clone.

clone size: NA; D gene: NA; J gene: TRBJ2-5; V gene: TRBV6-5; CDR3 DNA: TGTGCCAGCAGTTTGGGGCGGGGTAGGGAGACCCAGTACTTC; CDR3 protein: CASSLGRGRETQYF
clone size: NA; D gene: NA; J gene: TRBJ2-5; V gene: TRBV21-1; CDR3 DNA: TGTGTCTGCAGCAGCACGGACAGGGGGTTGGAGACCCAGTACTTC; CDR3 protein: CVCSSTDRGLETQYF
clone size: NA; D gene: TRBD1; J gene: TRBJ1-6; V gene: TRBV7-8; CDR3 DNA: TGTGCCAGCAGCACCCCTCGGACAGGGAAAAATTCACCCCTCCACTTT; CDR3 protein: CASSTPRTGKNSPLHF
clone size: NA; D gene: NA; J gene: TRBJ1-1; V gene: TRBV7-6; CDR3 DNA: TGTGCCAGCAGCTTAGTGGACTTCATGAACACTGAAGCTTTCTTT; CDR3 protein: CASSLVDFMNTEAFF
clone size: NA; D gene: NA; J gene: TRBJ1-1; V gene: TRBV19; CDR3 DNA: TGTGCCAGTAGTATATTTGGGCTTGGGTCGAACACTGAAGCTTTCTTT; CDR3 protein: CASSIFGLGSNTEAFF
clone size: NA; D gene: NA; J gene: TRBJ1-2; V gene: TRBV2; CDR3 DNA: TGTGCCAGCAGTGAGGTGATCGAGGGCTACACCTTC; CDR3 protein: CASSEVIEGYTF
clone size: NA; D gene: TRBD2; J gene: TRBJ2-2; V gene: TRBV7-8; CDR3 DNA: TGTGCCAGCAGCTTAGTTAGCGGGGGTCGAGGGGAGCTGTTTTTT; CDR3 protein: CASSLVSGGRGELFF
clone size: NA; D gene: TRBD2; J gene: TRBJ2-2; V gene: TRBV5-6; CDR3 DNA: TGTGCCAGCAGCATGGGACTAGCGGGGAACACCGGGGAGCTGTTTTTT; CDR3 protein: CASSMGLAGNTGELFF
clone size: few; D gene: NA; J gene: TRBJ2-2; V gene: TRBV7-9; CDR3 DNA: TGTGCCAGCAGCTTAGCGAAGGGAGTTGGGAACACCGGGGAGCTGTTTTTT; CDR3 protein: CASSLAKGVGNTGELFF
clone size: NA; D gene: NA; J gene: TRBJ2-5; V gene: TRBV14; CDR3 DNA: TGTGCCAGCAGCCAAGATTTAGTGGAGACCCAGTACTTC; CDR3 protein: CASSQDLVETQYF
clone size: NA; D gene: NA; J gene: TRBJ2-1; V gene: TRBV10-3; CDR3 DNA: TGTGCCATCAGTGAGTCGGTCACGACGGGTGAGCAGTTCTTC; CDR3 protein: CAISESVTTGEQFF
clone size: NA; D gene: TRBD1; J gene: TRBJ2-3; V gene: TRBV7-8; CDR3 DNA: TGTGCCAGCAGCTCCGGGACAGCCGATACGCAGTATTTT; CDR3 protein: CASSSGTADTQYF
clone size: NA; D gene: TRBD1; J gene: TRBJ1-4; V gene: TRBV5-4; CDR3 DNA: TGTGCCAGCAGCCGGGACAGGGGGGATGAAAAACTGTTTTTT; CDR3 protein: CASSRDRGDEKLFF
clone size: NA; D gene: TRBD1; J gene: TRBJ2-7; V gene: TRBV6-5; CDR3 DNA: TGTGCCAGCAGAGGGACAGCCCGCGAGCAGTACTTC; CDR3 protein: CASRGTAREQYF
clone size: NA; D gene: TRBD1; J gene: TRBJ1-6; V gene: TRBV6-5; CDR3 DNA: TGTGCCAGCAGTTATGGTGACAGGGGGCGGGATTCACCCCTCCACTTT; CDR3 protein: CASSYGDRGRDSPLHF
clone size: NA; D gene: TRBD1; J gene: TRBJ1-1; V gene: TRBV29-1; CDR3 DNA: TGCAGCGTTTTACCCGGGACAGGGAACACTGAAGCTTTCTTT; CDR3 protein: CSVLPGTGNTEAFF
clone size: NA; D gene: TRBD1; J gene: TRBJ1-1; V gene: TRBV6-1; CDR3 DNA: TGTGCCAGCAGTGAGCCGGGACAGGGGTCCACTGAAGCTTTCTTT; CDR3 protein: CASSEPGQGSTEAFF
clone size: NA; D gene: NA; J gene: TRBJ1-1; V gene: TRBV7-2; CDR3 DNA: TGTGCCAGCAGCTTAGGTGCGGCAGGGTTCACTGAAGCTTTCTTT; CDR3 protein: CASSLGAAGFTEAFF
clone size: NA; D gene: NA; J gene: TRBJ1-1; V gene: TRBV30; CDR3 DNA: TGTGCCTGGGTTACCCTGAGGACTGAAGCTTTCTTT; CDR3 protein: CAWVTLRTEAFF
clone size: NA; D gene: NA; J gene: TRBJ2-1; V gene: TRBV7-3; CDR3 DNA: TGTGCCAGCAGCCCAATCCCCGGGTCGTACAAAGGTGAGCAGTTCTTC; CDR3 protein: CASSPIPGSYKGEQFF
clone size: NA; D gene: NA; J gene: TRBJ1-5; V gene: TRBV30; CDR3 DNA: TGTGCCTGGAGTCGGGGGGGACCCTACGATCAGCCCCAGCATTTT; CDR3 protein: CAWSRGGPYDQPQHF
clone size: NA; D gene: TRBD1; J gene: TRBJ2-5; V gene: TRBV9; CDR3 DNA: TGTGCCAGCAGCCCCTGGACAGGGGAAGAGACCCAGTACTTC; CDR3 protein: CASSPWTGEETQYF
clone size: NA; D gene: NA; J gene: TRBJ2-6; V gene: TRBV5-6; CDR3 DNA: TGTGCCAGCAGCCGTGGAGACTCTGGGGCCAACGTCCTGACTTTC; CDR3 protein: CASSRGDSGANVLTF
clone size: NA; D gene: TRBD2; J gene: TRBJ2-5; V gene: TRBV9; CDR3 DNA: TGTGCCAGCAGTGTTGCGGGGGACGACGGAGAGACCCAGTACTTC; CDR3 protein: CASSVAGDDGETQYF
clone size: NA; D gene: NA; J gene: TRBJ2-3; V gene: TRBV7-9; CDR3 DNA: TGTGCCAGCAGCTTAACAGGAAGAGATACGCAGTATTTT; CDR3 protein: CASSLTGRDTQYF
clone size: once; D gene: NA; J gene: TRBJ2-3; V gene: TRBV25-1; CDR3 DNA: TGTGCCAGCAGCGTCCCCGCGATAGCAGACAGCACAGATACGCAGTATTTT; CDR3 protein: CASSVPAIADSTDTQYF
clone size: NA; D gene: NA; J gene: TRBJ2-2; V gene: TRBV7-2; CDR3 DNA: TGTGCCAGCAGCCGAGACAGGAGAATCACCGGGGAGCTGTTTTTT; CDR3 protein: CASSRDRRITGELFF
clone size: few; D gene: TRBD1; J gene: TRBJ2-7; V gene: TRBV11-2; CDR3 DNA: TGTGCCAGCAGGGCCGGGACAGACTCCTACGAGCAGTACTTC; CDR3 protein: CASRAGTDSYEQYF
clone size: NA; D gene: TRBD1; J gene: TRBJ1-6; V gene: TRBV27; CDR3 DNA: TGTGCCAGCAGTCACCGAACAGGGGCCCTTAATTCACCCCTCCACTTT; CDR3 protein: CASSHRTGALNSPLHF
clone size: NA; D gene: NA; J gene: TRBJ2-6; V gene: TRBV4-2; CDR3 DNA: TGTGCCAGCAGCCAAGATAGAACAGGGTGGGCCCCTGGGGCCAACGTCCTGACTTTC; CDR3 protein: CASSQDRTGWAPGANVLTF
clone size: NA; D gene: NA; J gene: TRBJ1-3; V gene: TRBV9; CDR3 DNA: TGTGCCAGCAGCGCCACCGGGACATCTGGAAACACCATATATTTT; CDR3 protein: CASSATGTSGNTIYF
clone size: NA; D gene: TRBD1; J gene: TRBJ2-2; V gene: TRBV5-8; CDR3 DNA: TGTGCCAGCAGCTTGGGTGGGACAGTGAACACCGGGGAGCTGTTTTTT; CDR3 protein: CASSLGGTVNTGELFF
clone size: NA; D gene: TRBD1; J gene: TRBJ1-2; V gene: TRBV6-1; CDR3 DNA: TGTGCCAGCAGTACCTCGACAGGGGCCTATGGCTACACCTTC; CDR3 protein: CASSTSTGAYGYTF
clone size: NA; D gene: NA; J gene: TRBJ1-1; V gene: TRBV11-3; CDR3 DNA: TGTGCCAGCAGCTTAGCGAATTCGGGGGCTGAAGCTTTCTTT; CDR3 protein: CASSLANSGAEAFF
clone size: NA; D gene: TRBD1; J gene: TRBJ2-7; V gene: TRBV9; CDR3 DNA: TGTGCCAGCAGCGTCACAGGGACAGGCTACGAGCAGTACTTC; CDR3 protein: CASSVTGTGYEQYF
clone size: NA; D gene: TRBD2; J gene: TRBJ2-1; V gene: TRBV7-3; CDR3 DNA: TGTGCCAGCAGCTTGCTAGCGGGGGGGACTAATGAGCGGTTCTTC; CDR3 protein: CASSLLAGGTNERFF
clone size: medium-sized; D gene: TRBD2; J gene: TRBJ2-1; V gene: TRBV11-3; CDR3 DNA: TGTGCCAGCAGCTCCACCCCCGGGACTAGCGGGAGATCCAAGCAGTTCTTC; CDR3 protein: CASSSTPGTSGRSKQFF
clone size: NA; D gene: NA; J gene: TRBJ1-6; V gene: TRBV2; CDR3 DNA: TGTGCCAGCATTCTTACGGTCGGAGGGGACTCACCCCTCCACTTT; CDR3 protein: CASILTVGGDSPLHF
clone size: once; D gene: NA; J gene: TRBJ1-6; V gene: TRBV14; CDR3 DNA: TGTGCCAGCAGCCCAACAATTCCCAATTCACCCCTCCACTTT; CDR3 protein: CASSPTIPNSPLHF
clone size: NA; D gene: TRBD1; J gene: TRBJ1-1; V gene: TRBV18; CDR3 DNA: TGTGCCAGCTCACCAGGGACAGGGCCGAACACTGAAGCTTTCTTT; CDR3 protein: CASSPGTGPNTEAFF
clone size: NA; D gene: NA; J gene: TRBJ1-4; V gene: TRBV5-4; CDR3 DNA: TGTGCCAGCAGGCGGGCGGGAACTAATGAAAAACTGTTTTTT; CDR3 protein: CASRRAGTNEKLFF
clone size: few; D gene: TRBD2; J gene: TRBJ2-7; V gene: TRBV5-1; CDR3 DNA: TGCGCCAGCAGCCCGGGGGGGTACGAGCAGTACTTC; CDR3 protein: CASSPGGYEQYF
clone size: NA; D gene: NA; J gene: TRBJ2-4; V gene: TRBV5-1; CDR3 DNA: TGCGCCAGCAGCTTGGGAGGCAGTGACAAAAACATTCAGTACTTC; CDR3 protein: CASSLGGSDKNIQYF
clone size: few; D gene: NA; J gene: TRBJ1-1; V gene: TRBV18; CDR3 DNA: TGTGCCAGCTCACCTTACGGGGTCGTTGAAGCTTTCTTT; CDR3 protein: CASSPYGVVEAFF
clone size: once; D gene: TRBD1; J gene: TRBJ2-1; V gene: TRBV2; CDR3 DNA: TGTGCCAGCAGTGATCAAGACAGGGGGTTTGCTGAGCAGTTCTTC; CDR3 protein: CASSDQDRGFAEQFF
clone size: few; D gene: TRBD1; J gene: TRBJ1-1; V gene: TRBV9; CDR3 DNA: TGTGCCAGCAGCGGACAGGGGTTTGAAGCTTTCTTT; CDR3 protein: CASSGQGFEAFF
clone size: NA; D gene: TRBD1; J gene: TRBJ2-2; V gene: TRBV5-1; CDR3 DNA: TGCGCCAGCAGCTTACGGACAGGGGTTAACACCGGGGAGCTGTTTTTT; CDR3 protein: CASSLRTGVNTGELFF
clone size: NA; D gene: TRBD2; J gene: TRBJ2-5; V gene: TRBV5-1; CDR3 DNA: TGCGCCAGCGCGCCCGGGACTAGCGCATTCGAGACCCAGTACTTC; CDR3 protein: CASAPGTSAFETQYF
clone size: once; D gene: NA; J gene: TRBJ1-4; V gene: TRBV7-9; CDR3 DNA: TGTGCCAGCAGCTGGGCGGGGACGCTGAATGAAAAACTGTTTTTT; CDR3 protein: CASSWAGTLNEKLFF
clone size: NA; D gene: TRBD1; J gene: TRBJ1-1; V gene: TRBV5-4; CDR3 DNA: TGTGCCAGCAGCTTGGGAATCCGGGACAGGGCTACTGAAGCTTTCTTT; CDR3 protein: CASSLGIRDRATEAFF
clone size: NA; D gene: NA; J gene: TRBJ2-4; V gene: TRBV9; CDR3 DNA: TGTGCCAGCAGTCCCGACCTCGGAGCCGGGAACATTCAGTACTTC; CDR3 protein: CASSPDLGAGNIQYF
clone size: NA; D gene: NA; J gene: TRBJ2-7; V gene: TRBV6-5; CDR3 DNA: TGTGCCAGCAGTTACGGGACTCAGGGCAACGAGCAGTACTTC; CDR3 protein: CASSYGTQGNEQYF
clone size: once; D gene: NA; J gene: TRBJ1-1; V gene: TRBV27; CDR3 DNA: TGTGCCAGCTCTACTCTCGCATCCATGAACACTGAAGCTTTCTTT; CDR3 protein: CASSTLASMNTEAFF